A selection of T cell receptor beta chains follows, all from one sample in a study of T cells after yellow fever vaccination. TCRdb ran MiXCR on the 5' RACE reads and lists one entry per CDR3 protein. The sample lists some 340,000 distinct CDR3 sequences; roughly 4% were seen once. The sample was PBMCs, taken 5 days after the yellow fever booster vaccination. These receptors were collected from a man aged 18 to 30 who received the YFV17D yellow fever vaccine. Both conserved end residues are part of each CDR3. D genes are given only for firm matches. Size values are once, few and many counts, or a class for expanded clones, and some rows have none.

V	size	D	J	DNA	CDR3
TRBV27	NA	TRBD1	TRBJ2-4	TGTGCCAGCAGTCCCCCCGGGACAGTCGCCAAAAACATTCAGTACTTC	CASSPPGTVAKNIQYF
TRBV9	few	NA	TRBJ2-7	TGTGCCAGCAGCGCCCTGGATGGCGAGCAGTACTTC	CASSALDGEQYF
TRBV19	NA	NA	TRBJ2-7	TGTGCCAGTAAAATCTCGGCCGGGAACTACTACGAGCAGTACTTC	CASKISAGNYYEQYF
TRBV20-1	NA	NA	TRBJ2-1	TGCAGTGCTAGAGATACGGCGGGGCTGAATGAGCAGTTCTTC	CSARDTAGLNEQFF
TRBV4-3	many	NA	TRBJ2-4	TGCGCCAGCAGCCAAGATTACGGAAAAAACATTCAGTACTTC	CASSQDYGKNIQYF
TRBV10-3	few	NA	TRBJ2-7	TGTGCCATCGCAGGAGATACCGGGAGAGGAGACGAGCAGTACTTC	CAIAGDTGRGDEQYF
TRBV12-3/TRBV12-4	medium-sized	NA	TRBJ2-3	TGTGCCAGCGAGTTATACGCGGGGTCAGATACGCAGTATTTT	CASELYAGSDTQYF
TRBV6-2/TRBV6-3	NA	NA	TRBJ2-2	TGTGCCAGCAGACGCAACACCGGGGAGCTGTTTTTT	CASRRNTGELFF
TRBV12-3/TRBV12-4	NA	TRBD2	TRBJ2-1	TGTGCCAGCAGTTTCCTTGTAGCGGGGGGATACAATGAGCAGTTCTTC	CASSFLVAGGYNEQFF
TRBV28	few	NA	TRBJ1-2	TGTGCCAGCAGTTTTCTCAGGGCTGGCTACACCTTC	CASSFLRAGYTF
TRBV24-1	many	NA	TRBJ2-1	TGTGCCACCAGTGCCCCACAGGACCGCGGGTGTAACAATGAGCAGTTCTTC	CATSAPQDRGCNNEQFF
TRBV29-1	NA	NA	TRBJ2-4	TGCAGCGTCTCGGCATTAAGCGAAAACATTCAGTACTTC	CSVSALSENIQYF
TRBV5-1	NA	TRBD2	TRBJ2-1	TGCGCCAGCAGCGTGGTTCTAGCGGGCCACAATGAGCAGTTCTTC	CASSVVLAGHNEQFF
TRBV2	NA	NA	TRBJ2-5	TGTGCCAGCAGTGAATTAGAGGAGACCCAGTACTTC	CASSELEETQYF
TRBV5-4	few	NA	TRBJ2-7	TGTGCCAGCAGCTCGAGGGACTCTAGATCCGACGAGCAGTACTTC	CASSSRDSRSDEQYF
TRBV6-8	NA	NA	TRBJ2-7	TGTGCCAGCAGTCAGGGGTGCGTCAACGAGCAGTACTTC	CASSQGCVNEQYF
TRBV6-1	NA	TRBD2	TRBJ2-1	TGTGCCAGCAGTCCACCACTAGCGGGCTCCTACAATGAGCAGTTCTTC	CASSPPLAGSYNEQFF
TRBV6-5	many	TRBD2	TRBJ2-2	TGTGCCAGCAGTTACTGGCTAGCGGGGGGGCTTAGCACCGGGGAGCTGTTTTTT	CASSYWLAGGLSTGELFF
TRBV10-2	few	TRBD1	TRBJ1-1	TGCGCCAGCATCGGCAGGGGGGGGACTGAAGCTTTCTTT	CASIGRGGTEAFF
TRBV19	NA	TRBD1	TRBJ1-5	TGTGCCAGTAACTCACCGGGACAGCACAATCAGCCCCAGCATTTT	CASNSPGQHNQPQHF
TRBV7-9	NA	TRBD2	TRBJ2-1	TGTGCCAGCAGCTCCGTGGGGAGGGGAGATGAGCAGTTCTTC	CASSSVGRGDEQFF
TRBV6-6	many	TRBD2	TRBJ2-3	TGTGCCACCCTCCCCGGGAGGGGAGATACGCAGTATTTT	CATLPGRGDTQYF
TRBV7-9	few	NA	TRBJ1-2	TGTGCCAGCAGTGCCGTGGAGGACCCTGCGTATGGCTACACCTTC	CASSAVEDPAYGYTF
TRBV5-6	many	NA	TRBJ1-2	TGTGCCAGCAGCCCGGGGTTTAACTATGGCTACACCTTC	CASSPGFNYGYTF
TRBV7-2	few	NA	TRBJ1-1	TGTGCCAGCAGCCGAACGACAGCTGAAGCTTTCTTT	CASSRTTAEAFF
TRBV20-1	few	NA	TRBJ2-5	TGCAGTGCTAGAGAACCGGGGCAAGAGACCCAGTACTTC	CSAREPGQETQYF
TRBV7-9	NA	NA	TRBJ1-2	TGTGCCAGCAGCCCACGGGCGGAGAACTATGGCTACACCTTC	CASSPRAENYGYTF
TRBV3-1	few	TRBD1	TRBJ1-4	TGTGCCAGCAGCCAGATTGTTCAGGACAGGTCTGAAAAACTGTTTTTT	CASSQIVQDRSEKLFF
TRBV4-3	few	NA	TRBJ2-6	TGCGCCAGCAGCGAGATGCCTGGGGGCCATGGGGCCAACGTCCTGACTTTC	CASSEMPGGHGANVLTF
TRBV7-9	many	TRBD2	TRBJ2-3	TGTGCCAGCAGCTCCGGGCGCGGGGGGGCCACAGATACGCAGTATTTT	CASSSGRGGATDTQYF
TRBV20-1	NA	TRBD1	TRBJ2-3	TGCAGTGCGATGAGGGGGCTCGCGGACACAGATACGCAGTATTTT	CSAMRGLADTDTQYF
TRBV7-3	many	TRBD1	TRBJ1-1	TGTGCCAGCAGCTCTTACAGGGGCACTGAAGCTTTCTTT	CASSSYRGTEAFF
TRBV7-9	few	TRBD1	TRBJ2-3	TGTGCCAGCAGCCCGGAACGTGTGACAGGGGGCAGGGATACGCAGTATTTT	CASSPERVTGGRDTQYF
TRBV7-9	many	NA	TRBJ2-7	TGTGCCAGCAGCTTACCCGGGCAACCTCTGGGGGAGCAGTACTTC	CASSLPGQPLGEQYF
TRBV4-2	NA	NA	TRBJ1-2	TGTGCCAGCAGCCAAGAAGGAGGGTTTGGGAACTATGGCTACACCTTC	CASSQEGGFGNYGYTF
TRBV5-1	NA	NA	TRBJ2-5	TGCGCCAGCAGCTTAGGACAGACGAACCAAGAGACCCAGTACTTC	CASSLGQTNQETQYF
TRBV6-5	few	NA	TRBJ2-5	TGTGCCAGCAGTTCCTTAGCGGTCCAAGAGACCCAGTACTTC	CASSSLAVQETQYF
TRBV5-1	few	TRBD2	TRBJ2-1	TGCGCCAGCAGCCCGCTCGGGCTAGCGGACAATGAGCAGTTCTTC	CASSPLGLADNEQFF
TRBV20-1	few	TRBD1	TRBJ2-2	TGCAGTGCTAAGAGGGCTCAGGGGGCTCCCGGGGAGCTGTTTTTT	CSAKRAQGAPGELFF
TRBV7-2	many	TRBD2	TRBJ2-1	TGTGCCAGCAGCTTCACTAGCGGGGTCCGCAATGAGCAGTTCTTC	CASSFTSGVRNEQFF
TRBV10-3	many	NA	TRBJ2-3	TGTGCCATCAGTGAATGGGAAGATACGCAGTATTTT	CAISEWEDTQYF
TRBV7-2	NA	TRBD2	TRBJ2-3	TGTGCCAGCAGCCCCCCCCAACGAGCGGGGGGGCGTTCGGATACGCAGTATTTT	CASSPPQRAGGRSDTQYF
TRBV4-3	many	TRBD1	TRBJ2-3	TGCGCCAGCAGCCAAGGACAGGGGGGCGATACGCAGTATTTT	CASSQGQGGDTQYF
TRBV3-1	many	NA	TRBJ1-6	TGTGCCAGCAGCCAAATCAGCGGCGATTCACCCCTCCACTTT	CASSQISGDSPLHF
TRBV10-1	NA	NA	TRBJ1-2	TGCGCCAGCACGATCGGCTACACCTTC	CASTIGYTF
TRBV7-6	few	NA	TRBJ1-1	TGTGCCAGCAGCTCTCCGACCGGTCAGAGCACTGAAGCTTTCTTT	CASSSPTGQSTEAFF
TRBV7-3	NA	TRBD2	TRBJ2-5	TGTGCCAGCAGCTCGCGGACTAGCGGGGCGCGGGGGACCCAGTACTTC	CASSSRTSGARGTQYF
TRBV7-3	few	NA	TRBJ1-1	TGTAGGCGCCAATGGCCAATGGGAACCTTGAACACTGAAGCTTTCTTT	CRRQWPMGTLNTEAFF
TRBV12-3/TRBV12-4	few	TRBD2	TRBJ2-4	TGTGCCAGCAGTTTCTGGCGGGGGGGCTATTTAAACATTCAGTACTTC	CASSFWRGGYLNIQYF
TRBV5-1	NA	NA	TRBJ1-6	TGCGCCAGCAGCTCGGACAACAGGGTCGGTGATTCACCCCTCCACTTT	CASSSDNRVGDSPLHF
TRBV20-1	few	TRBD1	TRBJ1-1	TGCAGTGCTAGCAGGACAGGGATGACTGAAGCTTTCTTT	CSASRTGMTEAFF